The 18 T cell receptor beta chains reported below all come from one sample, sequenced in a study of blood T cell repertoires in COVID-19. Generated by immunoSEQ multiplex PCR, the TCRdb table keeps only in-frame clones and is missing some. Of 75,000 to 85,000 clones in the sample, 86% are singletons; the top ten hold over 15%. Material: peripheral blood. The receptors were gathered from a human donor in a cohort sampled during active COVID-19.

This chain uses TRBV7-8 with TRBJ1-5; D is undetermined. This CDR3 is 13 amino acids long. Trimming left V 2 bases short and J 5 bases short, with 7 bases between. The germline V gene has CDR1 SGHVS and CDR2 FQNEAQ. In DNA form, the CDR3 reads TGTGCCAGCAGCTTATCGCCGGATCAGCCCCAGCATTTT. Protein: CASSLSPDQPQHF.

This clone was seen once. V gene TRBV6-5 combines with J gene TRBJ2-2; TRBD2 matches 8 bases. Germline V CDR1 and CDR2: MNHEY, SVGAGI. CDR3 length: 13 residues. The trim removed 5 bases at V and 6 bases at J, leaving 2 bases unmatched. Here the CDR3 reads CASSQREPGELFF. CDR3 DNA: TGTGCCAGCAGTCAGCGGGAGCCCGGGGAGCTGTTTTTT.

CDR3 region: CASSWGTGGTQPQHF. The CDR3 bases are TGTGCCAGCAGCTGGGGGACAGGGGGCACTCAGCCCCAGCATTTT. This chain joins TRBV7-9 and TRBJ1-5; the match to TRBD1 covers 12 bases. Germline CDR1 and CDR2: SEHNR and FQNEAQ (reference sequence). Trimming removed 4 bases from V and 6 bases from J; junction bases left unmatched: 4. The CDR3 loop spans 15 amino acids.

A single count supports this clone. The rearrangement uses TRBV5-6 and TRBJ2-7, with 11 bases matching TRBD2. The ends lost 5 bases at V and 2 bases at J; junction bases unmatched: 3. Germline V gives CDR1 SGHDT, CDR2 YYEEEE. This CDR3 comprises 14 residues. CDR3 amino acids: CASRGTSGPYEQYF. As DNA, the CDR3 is TGTGCCAGCAGAGGGACTAGCGGACCCTACGAGCAGTACTTC.

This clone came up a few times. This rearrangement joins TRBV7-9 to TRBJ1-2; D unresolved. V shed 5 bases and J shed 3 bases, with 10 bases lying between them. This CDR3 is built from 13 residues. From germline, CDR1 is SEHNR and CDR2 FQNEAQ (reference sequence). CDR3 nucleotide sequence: TGTGCCAGCAGCCCCGCCGGGGACTATGGCTACACCTTC. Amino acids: CASSPAGDYGYTF.

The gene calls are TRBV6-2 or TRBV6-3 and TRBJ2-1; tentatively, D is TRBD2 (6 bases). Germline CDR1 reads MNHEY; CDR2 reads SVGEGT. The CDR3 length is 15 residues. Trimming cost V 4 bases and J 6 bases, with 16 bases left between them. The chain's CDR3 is CASSWDLTLINEQFF. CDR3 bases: TGTGCCAGCAGTTGGGACTTAACCCTTATCAATGAGCAGTTCTTC.

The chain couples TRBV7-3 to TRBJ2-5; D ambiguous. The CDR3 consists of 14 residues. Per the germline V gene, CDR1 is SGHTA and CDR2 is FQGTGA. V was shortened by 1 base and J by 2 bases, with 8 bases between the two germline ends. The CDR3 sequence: CASSLNPSQETQYF. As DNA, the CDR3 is TGTGCCAGCAGCTTAAATCCCAGTCAAGAGACCCAGTACTTC.

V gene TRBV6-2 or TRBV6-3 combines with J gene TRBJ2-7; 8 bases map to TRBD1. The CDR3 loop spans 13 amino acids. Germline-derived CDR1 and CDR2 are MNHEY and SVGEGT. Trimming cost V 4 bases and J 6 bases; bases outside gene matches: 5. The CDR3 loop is CASSSTGAVEQYF. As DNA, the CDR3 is TGTGCCAGCAGTTCGACAGGGGCGGTCGAGCAGTACTTC.

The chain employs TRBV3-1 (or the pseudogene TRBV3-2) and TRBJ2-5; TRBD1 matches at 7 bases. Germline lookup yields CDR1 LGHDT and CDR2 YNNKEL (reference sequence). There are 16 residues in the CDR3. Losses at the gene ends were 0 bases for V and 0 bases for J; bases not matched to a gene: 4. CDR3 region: CASSQDKGAYQETQYF. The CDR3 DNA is TGTGCCAGCAGCCAAGATAAGGGGGCGTACCAAGAGACCCAGTACTTC.

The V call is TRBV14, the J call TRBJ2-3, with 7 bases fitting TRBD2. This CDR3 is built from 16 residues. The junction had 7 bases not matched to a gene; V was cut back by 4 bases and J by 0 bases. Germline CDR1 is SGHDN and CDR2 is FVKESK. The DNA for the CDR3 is TGTGCCAGCAGCCCGGGACTATTGGAAAGCACAGATACGCAGTATTTT. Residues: CASSPGLLESTDTQYF. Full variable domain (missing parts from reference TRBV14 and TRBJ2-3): EAGVTQFPSHSVIEKGQTVTLRCDPISGHDNLYWYRRVMGKEIKFLLHFVKESKQDESGMPNNRFLAERTGGTYSTLKVQPAELEDSGVYFCASSPGLLESTDTQYFGPGTRLTVL.

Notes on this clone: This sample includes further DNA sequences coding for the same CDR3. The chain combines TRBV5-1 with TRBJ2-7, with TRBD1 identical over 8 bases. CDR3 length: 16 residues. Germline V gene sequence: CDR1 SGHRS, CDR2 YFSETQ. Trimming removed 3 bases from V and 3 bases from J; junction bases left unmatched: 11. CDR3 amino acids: CASSYLLQGGLYEQYF. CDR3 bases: TGCGCCAGCAGCTACCTACTACAGGGGGGCCTCTACGAGCAGTACTTC.

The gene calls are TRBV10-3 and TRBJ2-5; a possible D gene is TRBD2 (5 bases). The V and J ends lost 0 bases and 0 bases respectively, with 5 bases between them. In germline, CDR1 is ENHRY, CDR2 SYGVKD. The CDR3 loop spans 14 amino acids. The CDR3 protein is CAISESTNQETQYF. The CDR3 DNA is TGTGCCATCAGTGAGTCGACTAACCAAGAGACCCAGTACTTC.

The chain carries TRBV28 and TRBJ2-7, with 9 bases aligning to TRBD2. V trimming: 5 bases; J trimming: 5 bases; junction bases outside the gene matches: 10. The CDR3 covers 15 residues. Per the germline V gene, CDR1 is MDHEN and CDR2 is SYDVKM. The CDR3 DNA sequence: TGTGCCAGCAGTCCCTATAGCGGGAGCTTCGACGAGCAGTACTTC. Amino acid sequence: CASSPYSGSFDEQYF.

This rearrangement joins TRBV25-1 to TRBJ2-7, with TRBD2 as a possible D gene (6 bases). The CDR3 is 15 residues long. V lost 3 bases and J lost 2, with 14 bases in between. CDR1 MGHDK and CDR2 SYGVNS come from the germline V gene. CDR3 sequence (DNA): TGTGCCAGCAGTGATGGGAGGCGGGGAGCCTACGAGCAGTACTTC. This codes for CASSDGRRGAYEQYF.

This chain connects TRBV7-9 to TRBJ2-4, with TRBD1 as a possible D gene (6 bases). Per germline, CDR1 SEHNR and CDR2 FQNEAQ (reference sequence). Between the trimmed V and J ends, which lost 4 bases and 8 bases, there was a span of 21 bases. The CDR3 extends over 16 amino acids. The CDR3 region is CASSSRDTPTQHIQYF. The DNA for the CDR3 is TGTGCCAGCAGCTCTCGGGACACTCCAACGCAGCACATTCAGTACTTC.

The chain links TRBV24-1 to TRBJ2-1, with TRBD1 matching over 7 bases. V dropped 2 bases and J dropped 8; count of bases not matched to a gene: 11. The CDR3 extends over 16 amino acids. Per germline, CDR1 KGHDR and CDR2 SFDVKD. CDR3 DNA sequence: TGTGCCACCAGTGATTCTGGACAGGTGGGTCTTTATGAGCAGTTCTTC. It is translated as CATSDSGQVGLYEQFF.

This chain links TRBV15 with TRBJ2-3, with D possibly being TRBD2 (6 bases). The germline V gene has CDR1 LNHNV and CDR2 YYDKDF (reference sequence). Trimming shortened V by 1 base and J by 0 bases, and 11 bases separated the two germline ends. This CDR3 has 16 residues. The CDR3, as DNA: TGTGCCACCAGCAGAGGCCTCGGGAGCAGCACAGATACGCAGTATTTT. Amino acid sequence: CATSRGLGSSTDTQYF. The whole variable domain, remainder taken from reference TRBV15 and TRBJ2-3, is DAMVIQNPRYQVTQFGKPVTLSCSQTLNHNVMYWYQQKSSQAPKLLFHYYDKDFNNEADTPDNFQSRRPNTSFCFLDIRSPGLGDTAMYLCATSRGLGSSTDTQYFGPGTRLTVL.

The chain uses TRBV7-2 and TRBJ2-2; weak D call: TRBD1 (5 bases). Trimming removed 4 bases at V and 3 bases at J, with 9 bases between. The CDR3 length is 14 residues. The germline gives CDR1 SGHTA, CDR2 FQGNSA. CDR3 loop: CASSSDSYTGELFF. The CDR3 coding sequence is TGTGCCAGCAGCTCCGACAGTTACACCGGGGAGCTGTTTTTT.